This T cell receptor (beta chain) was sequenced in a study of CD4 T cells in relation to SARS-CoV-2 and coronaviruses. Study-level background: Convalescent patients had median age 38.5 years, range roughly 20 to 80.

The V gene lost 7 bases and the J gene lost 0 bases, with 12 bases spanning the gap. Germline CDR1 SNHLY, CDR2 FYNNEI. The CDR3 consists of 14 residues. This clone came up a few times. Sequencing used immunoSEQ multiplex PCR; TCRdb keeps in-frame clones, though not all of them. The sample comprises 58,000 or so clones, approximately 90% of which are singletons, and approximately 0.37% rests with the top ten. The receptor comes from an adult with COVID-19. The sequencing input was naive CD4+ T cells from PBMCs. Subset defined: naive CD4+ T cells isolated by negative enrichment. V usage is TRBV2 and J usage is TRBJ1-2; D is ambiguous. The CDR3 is CASKRAASNYGYTF. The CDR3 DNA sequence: TGTGCCAGCAAAAGGGCTGCCTCTAACTATGGCTACACCTTC.